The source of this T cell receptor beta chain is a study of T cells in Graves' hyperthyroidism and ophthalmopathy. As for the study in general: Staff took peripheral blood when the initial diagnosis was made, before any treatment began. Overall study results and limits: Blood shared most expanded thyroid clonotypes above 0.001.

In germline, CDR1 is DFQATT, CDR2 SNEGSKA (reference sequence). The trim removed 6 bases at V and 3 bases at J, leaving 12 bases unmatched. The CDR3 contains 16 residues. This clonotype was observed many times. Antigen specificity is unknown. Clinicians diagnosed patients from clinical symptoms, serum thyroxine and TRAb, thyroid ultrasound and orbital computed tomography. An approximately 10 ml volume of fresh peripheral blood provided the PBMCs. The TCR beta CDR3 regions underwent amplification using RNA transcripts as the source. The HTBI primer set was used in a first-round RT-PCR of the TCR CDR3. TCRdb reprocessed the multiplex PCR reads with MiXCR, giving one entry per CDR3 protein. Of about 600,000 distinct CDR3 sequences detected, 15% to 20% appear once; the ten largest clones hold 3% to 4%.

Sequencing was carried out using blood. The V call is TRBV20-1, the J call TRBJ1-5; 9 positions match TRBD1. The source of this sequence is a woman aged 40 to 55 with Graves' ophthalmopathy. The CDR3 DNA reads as TGCAGTGCCACCCAGGGACAGGGACAATTCAATCAGCCCCAGCATTTT. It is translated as CSATQGQGQFNQPQHF.